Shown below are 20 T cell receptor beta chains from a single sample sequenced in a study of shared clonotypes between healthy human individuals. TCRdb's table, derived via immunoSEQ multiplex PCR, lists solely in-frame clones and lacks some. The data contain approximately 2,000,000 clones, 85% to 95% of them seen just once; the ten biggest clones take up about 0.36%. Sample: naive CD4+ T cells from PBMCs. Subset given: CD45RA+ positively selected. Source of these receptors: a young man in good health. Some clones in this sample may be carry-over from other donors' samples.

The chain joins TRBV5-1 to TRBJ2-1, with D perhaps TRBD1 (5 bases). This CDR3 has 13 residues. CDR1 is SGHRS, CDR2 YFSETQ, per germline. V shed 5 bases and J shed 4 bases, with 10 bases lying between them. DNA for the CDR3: TGCGCCAGCAGTTTCGACAGATACAATGAGCAGTTCTTC. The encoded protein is CASSFDRYNEQFF.

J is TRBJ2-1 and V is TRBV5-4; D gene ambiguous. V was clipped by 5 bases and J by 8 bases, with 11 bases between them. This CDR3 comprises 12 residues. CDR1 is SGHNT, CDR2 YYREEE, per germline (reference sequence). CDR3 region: CASSSRVDEQFF. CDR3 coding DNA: TGTGCCAGCAGTTCAAGGGTCGATGAGCAGTTCTTC.

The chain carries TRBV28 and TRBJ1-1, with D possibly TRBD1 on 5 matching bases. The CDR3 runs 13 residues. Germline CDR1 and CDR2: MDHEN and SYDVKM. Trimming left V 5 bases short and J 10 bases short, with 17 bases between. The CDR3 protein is CASSGRDRERAFF. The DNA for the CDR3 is TGTGCCAGCAGTGGGCGGGACCGCGAGCGAGCTTTCTTT.

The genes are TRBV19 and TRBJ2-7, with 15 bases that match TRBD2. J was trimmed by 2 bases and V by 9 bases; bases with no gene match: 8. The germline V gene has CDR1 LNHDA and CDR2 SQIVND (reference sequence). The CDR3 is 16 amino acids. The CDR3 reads CASQAGTSGRTYEQYF. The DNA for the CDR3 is TGTGCCAGCCAAGCAGGGACTAGCGGGAGGACCTACGAGCAGTACTTC.

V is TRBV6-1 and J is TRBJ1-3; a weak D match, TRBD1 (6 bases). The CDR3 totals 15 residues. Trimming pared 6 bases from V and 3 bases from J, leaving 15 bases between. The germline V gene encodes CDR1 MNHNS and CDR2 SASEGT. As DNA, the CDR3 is TGTGCCAGCAGATCATGGGGGGACAATGGAAACACCATATATTTT. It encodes CASRSWGDNGNTIYF.

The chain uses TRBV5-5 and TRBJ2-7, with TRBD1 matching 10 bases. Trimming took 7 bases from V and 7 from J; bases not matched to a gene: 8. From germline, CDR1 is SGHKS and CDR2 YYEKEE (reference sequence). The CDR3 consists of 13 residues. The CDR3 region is CASATTGGREQYF. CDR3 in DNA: TGTGCCAGCGCCACGACAGGGGGCCGAGAGCAGTACTTC.

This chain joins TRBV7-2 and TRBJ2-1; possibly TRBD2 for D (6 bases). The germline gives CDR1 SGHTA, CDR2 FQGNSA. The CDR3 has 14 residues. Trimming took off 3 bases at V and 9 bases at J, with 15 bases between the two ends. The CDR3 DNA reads TGTGCCAGCAGCTTGCGGGATCCGGGAGCTGAGCAGTTCTTC. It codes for CASSLRDPGAEQFF.

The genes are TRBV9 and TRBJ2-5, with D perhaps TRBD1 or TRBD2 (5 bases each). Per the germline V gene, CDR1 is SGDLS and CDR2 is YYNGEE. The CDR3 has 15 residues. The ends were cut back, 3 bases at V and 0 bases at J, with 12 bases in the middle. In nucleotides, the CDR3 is TGTGCCAGCAGCGCCAACCCGGGGCACCAAGAGACCCAGTACTTC. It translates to CASSANPGHQETQYF. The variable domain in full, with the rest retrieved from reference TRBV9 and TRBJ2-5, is DSGVTQTPKHLITATGQRVTLRCSPRSGDLSVYWYQQSLDQGLQFLIQYYNGEERAKGNILERFSAQQFPDLHSELNLSSLELGDSALYFCASSANPGHQETQYFGPGTRLLVL.

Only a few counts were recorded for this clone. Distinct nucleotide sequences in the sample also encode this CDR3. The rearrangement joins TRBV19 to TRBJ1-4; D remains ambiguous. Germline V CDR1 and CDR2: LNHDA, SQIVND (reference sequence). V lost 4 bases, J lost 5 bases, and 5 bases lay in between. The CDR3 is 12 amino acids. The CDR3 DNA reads TGTGCCAGTAGTACCAGGAATGAAAAACTGTTTTTT. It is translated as CASSTRNEKLFF.

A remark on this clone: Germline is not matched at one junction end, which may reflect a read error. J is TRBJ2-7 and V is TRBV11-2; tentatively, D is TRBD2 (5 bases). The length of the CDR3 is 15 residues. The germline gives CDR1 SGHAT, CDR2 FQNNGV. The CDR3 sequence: CASSLVAPSSHEQYF. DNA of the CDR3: TGTGCCAGCAGCTTAGTAGCGCCTAGCTCCCACGAGCAGTACTTC. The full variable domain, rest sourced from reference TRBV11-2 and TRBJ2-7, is EAGVAQSPRYKIIEKRQSVAFWCNPISGHATLYWYQQILGQGPKLLIQFQNNGVVDDSQLPKDRFSAERLKGVDSTLKIQPAKLEDSAVYLCASSLVAPSSHEQYFGPGTRLTVT.

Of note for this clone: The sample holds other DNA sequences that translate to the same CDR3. The CDR3 DNA is TGCGCCAGCAGCCAAGTCGGGAACACTGAAGCTTTCTTT. Translated: CASSQVGNTEAFF. This rearrangement joins TRBV4-1 to TRBJ1-1; D unresolved. Looked up from germline, CDR1 is MGHRA and CDR2 is YSYEKL. The CDR3 consists of 13 residues. V gave up 1 base and J gave up 1 base, with 4 bases separating them.

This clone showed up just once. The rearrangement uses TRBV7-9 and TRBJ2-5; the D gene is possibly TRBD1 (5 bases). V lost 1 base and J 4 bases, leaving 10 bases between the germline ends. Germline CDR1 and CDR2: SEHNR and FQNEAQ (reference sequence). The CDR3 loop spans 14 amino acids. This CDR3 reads CASSLEARVETQYF. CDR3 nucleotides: TGTGCCAGCAGCTTAGAGGCCAGGGTAGAGACCCAGTACTTC. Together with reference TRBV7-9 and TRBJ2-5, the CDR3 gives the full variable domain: DTGVSQNPRHKITKRGQNVTFRCDPISEHNRLYWYRQTLGQGPEFLTYFQNEAQLEKSRLLSDRFSAERPKGSFSTLEIQRTEQGDSAMYLCASSLEARVETQYFGPGTRLLVL.

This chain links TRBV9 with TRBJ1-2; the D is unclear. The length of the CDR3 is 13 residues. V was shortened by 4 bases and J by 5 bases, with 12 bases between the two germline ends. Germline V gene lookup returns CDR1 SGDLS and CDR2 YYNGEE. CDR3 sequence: CASSPERVYGYTF. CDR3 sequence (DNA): TGTGCCAGCAGCCCCGAAAGGGTGTATGGCTACACCTTC. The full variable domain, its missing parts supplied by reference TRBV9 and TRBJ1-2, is DSGVTQTPKHLITATGQRVTLRCSPRSGDLSVYWYQQSLDQGLQFLIQYYNGEERAKGNILERFSAQQFPDLHSELNLSSLELGDSALYFCASSPERVYGYTFGSGTRLTVV.

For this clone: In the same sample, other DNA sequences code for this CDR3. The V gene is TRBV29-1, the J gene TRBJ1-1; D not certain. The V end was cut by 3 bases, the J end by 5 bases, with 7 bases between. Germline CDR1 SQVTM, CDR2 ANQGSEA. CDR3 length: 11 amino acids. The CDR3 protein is CSVETTTEAFF. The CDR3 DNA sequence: TGCAGCGTTGAGACCACAACTGAAGCTTTCTTT.

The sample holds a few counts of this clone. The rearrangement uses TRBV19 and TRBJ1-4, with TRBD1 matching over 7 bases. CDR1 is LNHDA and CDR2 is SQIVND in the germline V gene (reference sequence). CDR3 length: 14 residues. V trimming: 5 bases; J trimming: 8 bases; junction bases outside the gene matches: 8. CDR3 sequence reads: CASSHRGFGEKLFF. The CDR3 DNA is TGTGCCAGTAGTCACAGGGGTTTCGGCGAAAAACTGTTTTTT.

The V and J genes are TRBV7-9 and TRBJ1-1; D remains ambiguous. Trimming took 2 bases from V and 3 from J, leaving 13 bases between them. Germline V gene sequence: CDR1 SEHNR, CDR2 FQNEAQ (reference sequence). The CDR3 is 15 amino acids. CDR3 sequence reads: CASSLRALGDTEAFF. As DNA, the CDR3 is TGTGCCAGCAGCTTACGGGCCCTGGGAGACACTGAAGCTTTCTTT.

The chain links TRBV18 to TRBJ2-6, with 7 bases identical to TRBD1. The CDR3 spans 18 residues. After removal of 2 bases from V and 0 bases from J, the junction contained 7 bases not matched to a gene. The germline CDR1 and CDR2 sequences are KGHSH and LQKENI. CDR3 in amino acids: CASSPRQGPFSGANVLTF. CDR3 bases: TGTGCCAGCTCACCAAGACAGGGCCCTTTCTCTGGGGCCAACGTCCTGACTTTC.

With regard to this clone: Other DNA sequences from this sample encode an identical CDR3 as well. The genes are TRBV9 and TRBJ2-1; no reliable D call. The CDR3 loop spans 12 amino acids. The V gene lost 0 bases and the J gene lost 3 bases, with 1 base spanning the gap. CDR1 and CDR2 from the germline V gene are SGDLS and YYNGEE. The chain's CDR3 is CASSVVYNEQFF. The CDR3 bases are TGTGCCAGCAGCGTAGTCTACAATGAGCAGTTCTTC.

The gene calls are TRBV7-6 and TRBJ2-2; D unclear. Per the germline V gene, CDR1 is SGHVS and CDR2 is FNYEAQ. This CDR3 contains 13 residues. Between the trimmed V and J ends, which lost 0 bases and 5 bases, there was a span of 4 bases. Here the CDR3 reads CASSLAPTGELFF. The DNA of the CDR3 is TGTGCCAGCAGCTTAGCCCCAACCGGGGAGCTGTTTTTT.

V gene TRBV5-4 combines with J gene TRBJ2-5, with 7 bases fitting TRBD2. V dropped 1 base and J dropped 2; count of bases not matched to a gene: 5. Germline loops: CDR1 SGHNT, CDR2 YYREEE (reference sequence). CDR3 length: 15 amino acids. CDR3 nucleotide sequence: TGTGCCAGCAGCTTGCGGGGGACTATTCAAGAGACCCAGTACTTC. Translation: CASSLRGTIQETQYF.